These 31 T cell receptor beta chains share one sample of origin, sequenced in a study of cytomegalovirus exposure and HLA in healthy donors. Primers: 60 Vbeta forward and 13 Jbeta reverse. TCRdb keeps only in-frame clones here, not all; method: immunoSEQ multiplex PCR. The sample includes around 180,000 clones, 87% of them seen just once. Sequencing was done on a sample of PBMCs. These receptors were obtained from a girl under two years old in good health and CMV-seronegative.

This chain uses TRBV7-8 with TRBJ2-1; TRBD2 agrees at 10 bases. This CDR3 region has 19 residues. With V trimmed by 6 bases and J by 5 bases, 19 bases remained unmatched. Germline CDR1 and CDR2: SGHVS and FQNEAQ. The CDR3 reads CASSYRASGGTRTHNEQFF. As DNA, the CDR3 is TGTGCCAGCAGTTACCGGGCTAGCGGGGGCACAAGAACTCACAATGAGCAGTTCTTC.

This clone has only one observation. The genes are TRBV2 and TRBJ1-6, with D tentatively TRBD1 (6 bases). The V end was cut by 2 bases, the J end by 4 bases, with 9 bases between. The CDR3 loop spans 15 amino acids. The germline CDR1 and CDR2 sequences are SNHLY and FYNNEI. CDR3 protein: CASSERQAYNSPLHF. The CDR3 bases are TGTGCCAGCAGTGAACGACAGGCGTATAATTCACCCCTCCACTTT.

The chain recombines TRBV7-9 with TRBJ2-2, with D unclear. Trimming stripped 6 bases from V and 6 bases from J, with 11 bases between. The CDR3 covers 13 residues. CDR1 is SEHNR and CDR2 is FQNEAQ in the germline V gene (reference sequence). CDR3 DNA: TGTGCCAGCAGGCCCCTTAGAGCCGGGGAGCTGTTTTTT. Encoded protein: CASRPLRAGELFF.

V is TRBV9 and J is TRBJ2-2, with D possibly being TRBD1 (6 bases). Germline CDR1 SGDLS, CDR2 YYNGEE. Trimming cost V 6 bases and J 5 bases, with 11 bases left between them. This CDR3 has 13 amino acids. The CDR3 is CASIDRTTGELFF. The CDR3 bases are TGTGCCAGCATCGACAGGACTACCGGGGAGCTGTTTTTT.

The rearrangement links TRBV9 to TRBJ2-3, with TRBD2 identical over 9 bases. CDR1 SGDLS and CDR2 YYNGEE come from the germline V gene. The CDR3 runs 16 residues. Trimming cost V 2 bases and J 4 bases; bases outside gene matches: 8. The CDR3 coding sequence is TGTGCCAGCAGCGTTATGAGCGGGGGGATGGCAGATACGCAGTATTTT. The encoded protein is CASSVMSGGMADTQYF.

This chain links TRBV4-3 with TRBJ2-1, with 9 bases identical to TRBD2. V shed 3 bases, J shed 5 bases, and the junction held 8 bases outside the gene matches. Germline values: CDR1 LGHNA, CDR2 YSLEER. This CDR3 comprises 16 residues. In DNA, the CDR3 is TGCGCCAGCAGCCAGTTACTAGCGGGCGAGGACAATGAGCAGTTCTTC. Translation: CASSQLLAGEDNEQFF.

This sequence joins TRBV10-3 and TRBJ2-7; maybe TRBD2 (6 bases). The germline V gene encodes CDR1 ENHRY and CDR2 SYGVKD. There are 13 residues in the CDR3. V lost 7 bases and J 3 bases, leaving 13 bases between the germline ends. CDR3 coding DNA: TGTGCCATCAAGGTAGCGGAGGGCTACGAGCAGTACTTC. Its protein product is CAIKVAEGYEQYF.

This clone showed up just once. The J gene is TRBJ1-1, the V gene TRBV5-1; no firm D call. Looked up from germline, CDR1 is SGHRS and CDR2 is YFSETQ. The CDR3 is made up of 13 amino acids. The V gene lost 1 base and the J gene lost 1 base, with 5 bases spanning the gap. This chain's CDR3 is CASSLLGNTEAFF. The CDR3 bases are TGCGCCAGCAGCTTGCTAGGGAACACTGAAGCTTTCTTT.

Of note for this clone: The germline gene is not matched at one end of the junction; a read error may be the cause. The chain recombines TRBV5-4 with TRBJ2-7; TRBD1 is a possible D gene (6 bases). This CDR3 spans 15 amino acids. CDR1 and CDR2 (germline): SGHNT, YYREEE (reference sequence). CDR3 sequence (DNA): TGTGCCAGCAACTTGGGCACGGGACACTATTACGAGCAGTACTTC. It encodes CASNLGTGHYYEQYF.

The chain recombines TRBV30 with TRBJ2-2; 7 bases are shared with TRBD2. The ends lost 3 bases at V and 7 bases at J; junction bases unmatched: 11. This CDR3 region has 15 residues. Germline CDR1 and CDR2: GTSNPN and SVGIG (reference sequence). In nucleotides, the CDR3 is TGTGCCTGGAGCTCTCCGGGAGGCGGGGGCGGGGAGCTGTTTTTT. Its translation is CAWSSPGGGGGELFF.

The chain recombines TRBV7-2 with TRBJ2-7; 9 bases are a match to TRBD2. V lost 2 bases, J lost 6 bases, and 17 bases stayed unmatched. Germline CDR1 and CDR2: SGHTA and FQGNSA. The CDR3 spans 18 residues. The CDR3, as DNA: TGTGCCAGCAGCTTATATGGGGTTAGCGGGAGTAAGCGTAGCGAGCAGTACTTC. It translates to CASSLYGVSGSKRSEQYF.

This clone is a singleton in its sample. This chain links TRBV29-1 with TRBJ2-3; 9 positions agree with TRBD1. The CDR3 consists of 13 residues. The ends lost 7 bases at V and 5 bases at J; junction bases unmatched: 7. Germline V lookup: CDR1 SQVTM, CDR2 ANQGSEA. The CDR3 loop is CSGTQGAGDTQYF. Here the CDR3 DNA reads TGCAGCGGAACACAGGGGGCAGGAGATACGCAGTATTTT.

J is TRBJ2-1 and V is TRBV11-3; the match to TRBD2 covers 14 bases. Germline V gives CDR1 SGHNT, CDR2 YENEEA. This CDR3 spans 17 amino acids. J gave up 8 bases and V 5 bases, and 11 bases lay outside the gene matches. This CDR3 reads CASSPRTSGGRGHEQFF. The CDR3 DNA reads as TGTGCCAGCAGCCCCCGGACTAGCGGGGGGCGTGGACATGAGCAGTTCTTC.

This chain connects TRBV10-1 to TRBJ2-2; D may be TRBD1 (7 bases). CDR3 length: 18 residues. V lost 2 bases and J 1 base, leaving 17 bases between the germline ends. Germline V CDR1 and CDR2: WNHNN, SYGVQD (reference sequence). The CDR3 nucleotides are TGCGCCAGCAGTGAGAGTTGGGGGGACAGCCGGAACACCGGGGAGCTGTTTTTT. This gives the protein CASSESWGDSRNTGELFF.

The genes are TRBV4-1 and TRBJ1-5, with 7 positions matching TRBD1. CDR1 and CDR2 (germline): MGHRA, YSYEKL. V dropped 5 bases and J dropped 0; count of bases not matched to a gene: 4. The CDR3 is 15 amino acids. The chain's CDR3 is CASSSGTASNQPQHF. The CDR3 coding sequence is TGCGCCAGCAGCTCCGGGACAGCTAGCAATCAGCCCCAGCATTTT.

This clone showed up just once. The rearrangement uses TRBV21-1 and TRBJ2-1; the DNA was not compared with TRBD2, the D call given in the table. TRBV21-1 is listed as a pseudogene. This CDR3 is 16 amino acids long. The CDR3 protein is CASSRVHKEPYNEQFF. DNA for the CDR3: TGTGCCAGCAGCCGCGTACATAAGGAGCCCTACAATGAGCAGTTCTTC.

The gene calls are TRBV19 and TRBJ1-5, with a weak D call TRBD1 (5 bases). Trimming cost V 9 bases and J 5 bases, with 14 bases left between them. Per the germline V gene, CDR1 is LNHDA and CDR2 is SQIVND (reference sequence). The CDR3 contains 13 residues. The CDR3 reads CASRQFMDQPQHF. In nucleotides, the CDR3 is TGTGCCAGCAGACAGTTTATGGATCAGCCCCAGCATTTT.

The V call is TRBV4-2, the J call TRBJ1-4, with TRBD1 identical over 12 bases. The CDR3 loop spans 15 amino acids. Trimming cost V 3 bases and J 8 bases; bases outside gene matches: 4. Germline values: CDR1 LGHNA, CDR2 YNFKEQ. CDR3 amino acids: CASSQAGTGGEKLFF. The CDR3 nucleotides are TGTGCCAGCAGCCAGGCCGGGACAGGGGGCGAAAAACTGTTTTTT.

J is TRBJ1-4 and V is TRBV9; D unresolved. The ends were cut back, 4 bases at V and 0 bases at J, with 4 bases in the middle. Germline V gives CDR1 SGDLS, CDR2 YYNGEE. The CDR3 has 13 residues. The CDR3 reads CASSLTTNEKLFF. DNA for the CDR3: TGTGCCAGCAGCCTTACAACTAATGAAAAACTGTTTTTT.

This sequence joins TRBV30 and TRBJ1-5; 7 nucleotides match TRBD1. The V and J ends lost 5 bases and 3 bases, in that order; junction bases with no gene match: 1. CDR1 is GTSNPN, CDR2 SVGIG, per germline (reference sequence). This CDR3 is built from 12 residues. The CDR3 coding sequence is TGTGCCTGGGGACAGGACAATCAGCCCCAGCATTTT. Its protein product is CAWGQDNQPQHF.

This clone was counted only a few times. As DNA, the CDR3 is TGTGCCAGCGTGGGGGGACAGGGAGCTAATCAGCCCCAGCATTTT. Its protein is CASVGGQGANQPQHF. The V call is TRBV2, the J call TRBJ1-5; 9 nucleotides agree with TRBD1. Per the germline V gene, CDR1 is SNHLY and CDR2 is FYNNEI. The CDR3 is 15 amino acids. The V and J ends lost 8 bases and 4 bases, in that order; junction bases with no gene match: 9.

A single count supports this clone. One junction end disagrees with the germline gene, perhaps due to a read error. The chain links TRBV7-9 to TRBJ2-7; perhaps TRBD1 as D (6 bases). Germline CDR1 and CDR2: SEHNR and FQNEAQ (reference sequence). The CDR3 loop spans 14 amino acids. CDR3 bases: TGTTCCAGCAGCGCTTCCGGGACAAACCACGAGCAGTACTTC. Translation: CSSSASGTNHEQYF. Using reference TRBV7-9 and TRBJ2-7 for the parts outside the CDR3, the full variable domain is DTGVSQNPRHKITKRGQNVTFRCDPISEHNRLYWYRQTLGQGPEFLTYFQNEAQLEKSRLLSDRFSAERPKGSFSTLEIQRTEQGDSAMYLCSSSASGTNHEQYFGPGTRLTVT.

This chain uses TRBV9 with TRBJ2-1; TRBD2 is a possible D gene (5 bases). CDR1 and CDR2 (germline): SGDLS, YYNGEE. CDR3 length: 15 residues. V dropped 0 bases and J dropped 5 bases, with 12 bases sitting between them. The CDR3 DNA reads TGTGCCAGCAGCGTAGGGCCTACTAGGGACAATGAGCAGTTCTTC. Its protein is CASSVGPTRDNEQFF.

CDR3 coding DNA: TGTGCCAGTGCTGACAGGGCCTATGGCTACACCTTC. This translates into CASADRAYGYTF. V and J are TRBV19 and TRBJ1-2; 7 positions agree with TRBD1. Germline CDR1 is LNHDA and CDR2 is SQIVND (reference sequence). This CDR3 is 12 amino acids long. V trimming: 8 bases; J trimming: 4 bases; junction bases outside the gene matches: 4.

This chain connects TRBV4-3 to TRBJ2-2; D is unresolved. Germline V gene sequence: CDR1 LGHNA, CDR2 YSLEER. The CDR3 sequence is 11 residues long. V was trimmed by 3 bases and J by 10 bases, leaving 6 bases between them. For the CDR3, the DNA is TGCGCCAGCAGCCAGGGCCCGGAGCTGTTTTTT. Residues: CASSQGPELFF.

Turning to this clone: At one boundary the junction diverges from the germline segment, which might be a read error. This rearrangement joins TRBV7-9 to TRBJ2-7, with unresolved D. Germline V gives CDR1 SEHNR, CDR2 FQNEAQ (reference sequence). CDR3 length: 17 residues. DNA of the CDR3: TGTTCCAGCAGCTTATCGGTCCCATCACAGAGTTCCTACGAGCAGTACTTC. It is translated as CSSSLSVPSQSSYEQYF.

This rearrangement joins TRBV19 to TRBJ2-6; 7 positions agree with TRBD2. Germline CDR1 and CDR2: LNHDA and SQIVND (reference sequence). The length of the CDR3 is 14 residues. The trim removed 6 bases at V and 3 bases at J, leaving 2 bases unmatched. The CDR3 protein is CASSPGGGANVLTF. CDR3 DNA sequence: TGTGCCAGTAGCCCGGGAGGTGGGGCCAACGTCCTGACTTTC.

The gene calls are TRBV30 and TRBJ2-1; 11 bases match TRBD2. Germline assignment: CDR1 GTSNPN and CDR2 SVGIG (reference sequence). This CDR3 region has 13 residues. The V and J ends lost 4 bases and 5 bases, in that order; junction bases with no gene match: 1. The DNA for the CDR3 is TGTGCCTGGAATAGCGGGGGGGACAATGAGCAGTTCTTC. It specifies CAWNSGGDNEQFF.

This clone was counted a few times. The chain couples TRBV25-1 to TRBJ1-1; D not certain. Germline CDR1 MGHDK, CDR2 SYGVNS. Between the trimmed V and J ends, which lost 2 bases and 8 bases, there was a span of 9 bases. The length of the CDR3 is 12 residues. CDR3 coding DNA: TGTGCCAGCAGTGAAGGAGGCATAGAAGCTTTCTTT. Protein sequence: CASSEGGIEAFF.

This clone has a single count. The chain combines TRBV7-8 with TRBJ2-6, with 12 nucleotides matching TRBD2. This CDR3 contains 18 residues. CDR1 SGHVS and CDR2 FQNEAQ come from the germline V gene. The V gene end was trimmed by 3 bases and the J gene end by 0 bases; junction bases not matched to a gene: 3. The CDR3: CASSFGLAGYSGANVLTF. The CDR3, as DNA: TGTGCCAGCAGCTTCGGACTAGCGGGATACTCTGGGGCCAACGTCCTGACTTTC.

The chain has TRBV6-5 and TRBJ2-7, with TRBD1 as a possible D gene (5 bases). Trimming took off 0 bases at V and 3 bases at J, with 12 bases between the two ends. The CDR3 loop spans 15 amino acids. Germline-derived CDR1 and CDR2 are MNHEY and SVGAGI. The CDR3 sequence: CASSYSTSGLYEQYF. The CDR3 DNA reads as TGTGCCAGCAGTTACTCGACATCAGGGCTCTACGAGCAGTACTTC.